The 20 T cell receptor beta chains below come from one sample, sequenced in a study of T cell responses to AZD1222 COVID-19 vaccine. Repertoires were generated with immunoSEQ multiplex PCR, while TCRdb's copy carries only in-frame clones and drops some. In the table there are roughly 140,000 clones, around 88% of which are singletons. The material sequenced was peripheral blood, taken on day 0 of AZD1222 vaccination. Receptors were obtained from an adult in good health.

The chain links TRBV5-1 to TRBJ2-5, with D unclear. Germline CDR1 and CDR2: SGHRS and YFSETQ. The CDR3 spans 13 residues. V shed 0 bases and J shed 1 base, with 4 bases lying between them. This CDR3 is CASSLELQETQYF. As DNA, the CDR3 is TGCGCCAGCAGCTTGGAACTCCAAGAGACCCAGTACTTC. The full variable domain, completed using reference TRBV5-1 and TRBJ2-5, is KAGVTQTPRYLIKTRGQQVTLSCSPISGHRSVSWYQQTPGQGLQFLFEYFSETQRNKGNFPGRFSGRQFSNSRSEMNVSTLELGDSALYLCASSLELQETQYFGPGTRLLVL.

This chain links TRBV6-2 or TRBV6-3 with TRBJ2-7; D remains unclear. V was pared by 0 bases and J by 0 bases, with 15 bases between. The germline gives CDR1 MNHEY, CDR2 SVGEGT. There are 17 residues in the CDR3. The CDR3 region is CASSYSFARSTSYEQYF. CDR3 nucleotide sequence: TGTGCCAGCAGTTACTCATTTGCTCGCAGTACCTCCTACGAGCAGTACTTC.

This chain links TRBV27 with TRBJ2-7; TRBD1 matches 9 bases. CDR3 size: 15 residues. V shed 3 bases, J shed 2 bases, and the junction held 5 bases outside the gene matches. CDR1 MNHEY and CDR2 SMNVEV come from the germline V gene (reference sequence). The CDR3 sequence is CASSFHGQGPYEQYF. The CDR3 DNA is TGTGCCAGCAGTTTCCACGGACAGGGGCCCTACGAGCAGTACTTC.

This clone occurred a few times. CDR3 sequence reads: CASSLALAGGTGELFF. In DNA form, the CDR3 reads TGTGCCAGCAGCTTAGCCCTAGCGGGAGGCACCGGGGAGCTGTTTTTT. The chain links TRBV7-9 to TRBJ2-2; 11 bases line up with TRBD2. CDR3 length: 16 amino acids. CDR1 is SEHNR and CDR2 is FQNEAQ in the germline V gene (reference sequence). V shed 0 bases, J shed 4 bases, and the junction held 1 base outside the gene matches.

V is TRBV3-1 (or the pseudogene TRBV3-2) and J is TRBJ2-1, with TRBD2 as a possible D gene (5 bases). The germline V gene encodes CDR1 LGHDT and CDR2 YNNKEL (reference sequence). Trimming removed 4 bases from V and 9 bases from J, with 13 bases in between. CDR3 length: 13 residues. The CDR3 spells CASSLQRGGEQFF. CDR3 nucleotide sequence: TGTGCCAGCAGCCTCCAACGGGGTGGTGAGCAGTTCTTC.

The V and J genes are TRBV7-2 and TRBJ2-5; 9 nucleotides match TRBD2. With 1 base clipped from V and 1 base from J, the junction kept 4 bases outside the gene matches. The length of the CDR3 is 16 residues. Germline loops: CDR1 SGHTA, CDR2 FQGNSA. CDR3 region: CASSLGGAGGQETQYF. The CDR3 DNA follows: TGTGCCAGCAGCTTAGGGGGAGCGGGAGGCCAAGAGACCCAGTACTTC.

This clone appeared once. The rearrangement joins TRBV6-6 to TRBJ1-1; 8 bases agree with TRBD1. Per the germline V gene, CDR1 is MNHNY and CDR2 is SVGAGI (reference sequence). The J segment lost 6 bases and the V segment lost 0 bases, leaving 3 bases of the junction unmatched. The CDR3 consists of 14 residues. The CDR3, as DNA: TGTGCCAGCAGTTACTCACGGACAGGGTCTGAAGCTTTCTTT. Amino acid sequence: CASSYSRTGSEAFF.

The chain is built from TRBV23-1 and TRBJ1-3; no reliable D call. TRBV23-1 is treated as an ORF (open reading frame) with a function not yet certain. The CDR3 sequence is 13 residues long. V was clipped by 4 bases and J by 4 bases, with 8 bases between them. The CDR3 sequence: CASSRGPGNTIYF. The CDR3 DNA sequence: TGCGCCAGCAGTCGCGGCCCGGGAAACACCATATATTTT.

The V gene is TRBV7-9, the J gene TRBJ1-4; TRBD1 matches at 9 bases. The ends lost 8 bases at V and 6 bases at J; junction bases unmatched: 4. The V gene's germline CDR1 is SEHNR and CDR2 FQNEAQ (reference sequence). This CDR3 region has 13 residues. CDR3 nucleotides: TGTGCCAGCGGCACAGGGGGCGATGAAAAACTGTTTTTT. Its translation: CASGTGGDEKLFF. Combining the CDR3 with reference TRBV7-9 and TRBJ1-4 gives the whole variable domain DTGVSQNPRHKITKRGQNVTFRCDPISEHNRLYWYRQTLGQGPEFLTYFQNEAQLEKSRLLSDRFSAERPKGSFSTLEIQRTEQGDSAMYLCASGTGGDEKLFFGSGTQLSVL.

The chain employs TRBV7-9 and TRBJ1-1; D is possibly TRBD1 (5 bases). The CDR3 is 13 amino acids. Germline CDR1 is SEHNR and CDR2 is FQNEAQ (reference sequence). The V end lost 3 bases, the J end lost 6 bases, and 11 bases lay between the germline ends. CDR3 loop: CASSFGGTPEAFF. The CDR3 bases are TGTGCCAGCAGCTTTGGGGGTACGCCTGAAGCTTTCTTT.

This CDR3 is CSVEETARAFF. As DNA, the CDR3 is TGCAGCGTTGAAGAGACAGCTAGGGCTTTCTTT. The chain carries TRBV29-1 and TRBJ1-1; weak D call: TRBD1 (5 bases). In germline, CDR1 is SQVTM, CDR2 ANQGSEA. Trimming cost V 0 bases and J 11 bases, with 10 bases left between them. The CDR3 consists of 11 residues.

This clone was counted a single time. The chain combines TRBV24-1 with TRBJ2-3; D remains unclear. The CDR3 has 13 amino acids. Per germline, CDR1 KGHDR and CDR2 SFDVKD. Trimming shortened V by 3 bases and J by 5 bases, and 8 bases separated the two germline ends. DNA for the CDR3: TGTGCCACCAGTGATAGAGCACTAGATACGCAGTATTTT. Translation: CATSDRALDTQYF.

The rearrangement uses TRBV6-5 and TRBJ1-1; no clear D. V lost 2 bases and J 7 bases, leaving 8 bases between the germline ends. This CDR3 has 12 residues. Looked up from germline, CDR1 is MNHEY and CDR2 is SVGAGI. The CDR3 loop reads CASSYVIGEAFF. The CDR3 DNA is TGTGCCAGCAGTTACGTCATCGGTGAAGCTTTCTTT.

This clone was picked up one time. V is TRBV6-2 or TRBV6-3 and J is TRBJ2-7; TRBD2 aligns across 10 bases. The germline V gene encodes CDR1 MNHEY and CDR2 SVGEGT. This CDR3 has 14 amino acids. Trimming cost V 4 bases and J 4 bases; bases outside gene matches: 4. CDR3 sequence: CASSLAGGRYEQYF. DNA of the CDR3: TGTGCCAGCAGTTTAGCGGGAGGACGGTACGAGCAGTACTTC.

This chain uses TRBV15 with TRBJ1-2; D perhaps matches TRBD1 (5 bases). V lost 1 base and J 5 bases, leaving 14 bases between the germline ends. Germline assignment: CDR1 LNHNV and CDR2 YYDKDF (reference sequence). The CDR3 length is 15 residues. The CDR3 coding sequence is TGTGCCACCAGCAGAGGTGGGGGTAAGGGGTATGGCTACACCTTC. Translation: CATSRGGGKGYGYTF. The variable domain in full, with the rest retrieved from reference TRBV15 and TRBJ1-2, is DAMVIQNPRYQVTQFGKPVTLSCSQTLNHNVMYWYQQKSSQAPKLLFHYYDKDFNNEADTPDNFQSRRPNTSFCFLDIRSPGLGDTAMYLCATSRGGGKGYGYTFGSGTRLTVV.

The chain recombines TRBV18 with TRBJ2-4, with TRBD1 matching over 8 bases. The CDR3 runs 18 residues. The germline V gene encodes CDR1 KGHSH and CDR2 LQKENI. J was trimmed by 2 bases and V by 2 bases; bases with no gene match: 11. The DNA for the CDR3 is TGTGCCAGCTCACCAATACTAGACCAGGGGGCTTCCAAAAACATTCAGTACTTC. Translation: CASSPILDQGASKNIQYF.

This clone has just one count. The gene calls are TRBV5-1 and TRBJ1-1, with D maybe TRBD1 (6 bases). The CDR3 totals 15 residues. In germline, CDR1 is SGHRS, CDR2 YFSETQ. The V end lost 4 bases, the J end lost 3 bases, and 16 bases lay between the germline ends. CDR3 sequence: CASSGGTGWDTEAFF. CDR3 DNA sequence: TGCGCCAGCAGCGGGGGTACAGGGTGGGACACTGAAGCTTTCTTT.

This clone was seen only once. V is TRBV7-9 and J is TRBJ2-5; D might be TRBD2 (5 bases). CDR3 length: 15 residues. V was clipped by 1 base and J by 1 base, with 10 bases between them. Germline CDR1 SEHNR, CDR2 FQNEAQ (reference sequence). CDR3 DNA sequence: TGTGCCAGCAGCTTAGGACCCACTAGCCAAGAGACCCAGTACTTC. This codes for CASSLGPTSQETQYF.

The chain joins TRBV29-1 to TRBJ1-4; D is unresolved. Trimming cost V 4 bases and J 8 bases, with 11 bases left between them. CDR3 length equals 12 residues. CDR1 is SQVTM, CDR2 ANQGSEA, per germline. This chain's CDR3 is CSVVSIEEKLFF. Written as DNA, the CDR3 is TGCAGCGTTGTTAGTATAGAAGAAAAACTGTTTTTT.

The CDR3 sequence is CASSGDTSYEQYF. The DNA for the CDR3 is TGTGCCAGCAGTGGGGACACCTCCTACGAGCAGTACTTC. V usage is TRBV27 and J usage is TRBJ2-7, with D perhaps matching TRBD1 (6 bases). CDR1 and CDR2 from the germline V gene are MNHEY and SMNVEV (reference sequence). The V and J ends lost 5 bases and 0 bases respectively, with 8 bases between them. The CDR3 is 13 amino acids.